The clone carrying this TCR beta chain was observed many times. Its antigen is as yet unknown. Naive CD4+ cells had CD25+ Tregs removed. The V gene end was trimmed by 2 bases and the J gene end by 5 bases; junction bases not matched to a gene: 2. CDR3 length equals 13 residues. Germline-derived CDR1 and CDR2 are SGHRS and YFSETQ. Full-length variable regions came from constant-region reverse primers plus semi-nested Nested Universal Primer A PCR. TCRdb reanalysed the 5' RACE reads using MiXCR and keeps one entry per CDR3 protein. Of approximately 21,000 distinct CDR3 sequences listed, about 31% are singletons. Notes on the study in general: Tumor Treg TCRs overlapped most with tumor naive CD4+ cells.

The TCR was taken from a female donor with breast cancer. The sequenced sample was tumor-infiltrating naive CD4+ T cells sorted from the breast tumor. Described subset: naive CD4+ T cells, CD4+CD45RA+CD25-. The chain recombines TRBV5-1 with TRBJ2-7, with TRBD1 matching over 9 bases. CDR3 amino acids: CASSLQGAHEQYF. As DNA, the CDR3 is TGCGCCAGCAGCTTACAGGGGGCCCACGAGCAGTACTTC.